This paragraph covers one T cell receptor (beta chain) sequence. Its antigen is as yet unknown. With UMIs, 5'RACE template switching was used to make TCR beta cDNA. Using the 5' RACE reads, TCRdb records one entry per CDR3 protein without DNA. The listing records about 160,000 distinct CDR3 sequences. This entry belongs to a study of T cells expressing NK-cell markers. Overall study context: The authors derived TCR beta repertoires from sorted CD3+CD56+NKG2C+, CD3+CD56+NKG2C- and CD3+CD56-NKG2C+ T cells. Study-level results: Roughly 1.0-8% of CD8+ T cells in 6 or 7 donors belonged to dominant NKG2C+ clonotypes.

The CDR3 is made up of 16 amino acids. Germline V lookup: CDR1 MGHRA, CDR2 YSYEKL. The TCR sequence derives from a man aged 18-70 years in good health. The sequenced material came from blood T cells: a sorted CD56 or NKG2C T cell subset, CD4+ or CD8+ T cells, or bulk PBMC T cells (not recorded which). This sequence joins TRBV4-1 and TRBJ1-1; as DNA is missing, the TRBD1 call by TCRdb cannot be tested. CDR3: CASSPSSGESGTEAFF.